This T cell receptor (beta chain) was documented in a study of regulatory T cells in long-lasting Graves disease. Study-wide background: Persistence in Graves' disease required over 5 years of antithyroid drugs plus positive TSH receptor antibodies.

Time point noted: persistent/refractory GD, antithyroid drugs over 5 years with positive TRAb. From RNA extracted from PBMCs, the TCR library was made. In building TCR beta libraries, iRepertoire HTBI primers were used together with Arm-PCR of CDR3 regions. One entry per CDR3 protein, called by TCRdb with MiXCR from the multiplex PCR reads. This table has more than 350,000 distinct CDR3 sequences, around 20% appearing once. Overall study findings and caveats: Among samples with persistent disease, TRBV28, TRBJ1-2 and TRBJ2-5 were favored.

As regards this clonotype: Its matching antigen is unknown.

In germline, CDR1 is SGHRS, CDR2 YFSETQ. This CDR3 spans 16 amino acids. V shed 0 bases and J shed 0 bases, with 10 bases lying between them. The sample in question was peripheral blood mononuclear cells (PBMCs), obtained when the disease was refractory, from a patient treated with antithyroid drugs. This TCR was recovered from a female donor with Graves disease. V and J are TRBV5-1 and TRBJ1-3; D gene ambiguous. In nucleotides, the CDR3 is TGCGCCAGCAGCTTGGGCGGAGTTGACTCTGGAAACACCATATATTTT. Its protein product is CASSLGGVDSGNTIYF.